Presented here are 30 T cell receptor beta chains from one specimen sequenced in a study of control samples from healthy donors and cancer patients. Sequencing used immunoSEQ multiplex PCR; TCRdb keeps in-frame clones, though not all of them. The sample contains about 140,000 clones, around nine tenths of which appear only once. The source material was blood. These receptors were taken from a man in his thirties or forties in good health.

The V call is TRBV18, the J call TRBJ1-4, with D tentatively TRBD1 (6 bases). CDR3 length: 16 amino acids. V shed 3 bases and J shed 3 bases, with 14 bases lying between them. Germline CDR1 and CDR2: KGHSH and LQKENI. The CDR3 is CASSPSLAGANEKLFF. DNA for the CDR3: TGTGCCAGCTCACCGAGTCTGGCAGGGGCTAATGAAAAACTGTTTTTT.

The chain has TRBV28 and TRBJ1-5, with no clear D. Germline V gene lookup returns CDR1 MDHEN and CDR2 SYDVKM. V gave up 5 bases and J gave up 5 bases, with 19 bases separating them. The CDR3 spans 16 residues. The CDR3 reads CASSPERASAYQPQHF. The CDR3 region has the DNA TGTGCCAGCAGTCCAGAGCGGGCATCCGCGTATCAGCCCCAGCATTTT.

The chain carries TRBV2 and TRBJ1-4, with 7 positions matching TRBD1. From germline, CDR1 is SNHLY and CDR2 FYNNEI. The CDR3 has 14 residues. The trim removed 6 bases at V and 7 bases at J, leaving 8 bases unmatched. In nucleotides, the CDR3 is TGTGCCAGCAGGGTGGGCGAGGGGGCTGAAAAACTGTTTTTT. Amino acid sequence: CASRVGEGAEKLFF.

The CDR3 region has the DNA TGTGCCAGTATGGGGCTAGCGGGAGGAGGTGGGGCAGATACGCAGTATTTT. Protein product: CASMGLAGGGGADTQYF. The V and J genes are TRBV19 and TRBJ2-3; 11 nucleotides match TRBD2. Germline assignment: CDR1 LNHDA and CDR2 SQIVND (reference sequence). The CDR3 has 17 amino acids. The V segment lost 7 bases and the J segment 4 bases; nucleotides outside the gene matches: 13.

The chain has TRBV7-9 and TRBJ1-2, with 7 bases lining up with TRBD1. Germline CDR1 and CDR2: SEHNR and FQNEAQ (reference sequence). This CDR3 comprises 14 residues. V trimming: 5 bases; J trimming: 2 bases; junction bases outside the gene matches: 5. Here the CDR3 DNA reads TGTGCCAGCAGCCCTCTGACAGGGAACTATGGCTACACCTTC. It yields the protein CASSPLTGNYGYTF.

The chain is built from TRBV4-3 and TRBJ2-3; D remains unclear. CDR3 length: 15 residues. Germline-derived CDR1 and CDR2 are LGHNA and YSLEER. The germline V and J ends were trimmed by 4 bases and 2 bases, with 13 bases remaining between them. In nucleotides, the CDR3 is TGCGCCAGCAGCCTATACGACGGTGCCACAGATACGCAGTATTTT. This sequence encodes CASSLYDGATDTQYF.

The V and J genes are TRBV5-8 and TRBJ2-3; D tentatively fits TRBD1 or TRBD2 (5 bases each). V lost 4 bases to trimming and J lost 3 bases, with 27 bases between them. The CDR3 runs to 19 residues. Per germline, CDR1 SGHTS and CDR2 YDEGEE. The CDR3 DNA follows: TGTGCCAGCAGCGTTATTGTTTTTCGGGGCGGCGGAGTAACAGATACGCAGTATTTT. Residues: CASSVIVFRGGGVTDTQYF.

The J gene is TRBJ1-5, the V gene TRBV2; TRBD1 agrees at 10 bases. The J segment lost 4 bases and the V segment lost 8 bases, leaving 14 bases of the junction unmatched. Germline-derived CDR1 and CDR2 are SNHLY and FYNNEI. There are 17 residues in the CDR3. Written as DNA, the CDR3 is TGTGCCAGCGGGCGGGAGACAGGGGGCATCTGGAATCAGCCCCAGCATTTT. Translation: CASGRETGGIWNQPQHF.

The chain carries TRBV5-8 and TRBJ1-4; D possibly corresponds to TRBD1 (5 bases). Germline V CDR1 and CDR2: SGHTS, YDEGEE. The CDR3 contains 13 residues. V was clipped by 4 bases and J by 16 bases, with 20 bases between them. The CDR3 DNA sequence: TGTGCCAGCAGCCCTACACTAGACGGGACGCCGTTTTTT. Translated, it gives CASSPTLDGTPFF.

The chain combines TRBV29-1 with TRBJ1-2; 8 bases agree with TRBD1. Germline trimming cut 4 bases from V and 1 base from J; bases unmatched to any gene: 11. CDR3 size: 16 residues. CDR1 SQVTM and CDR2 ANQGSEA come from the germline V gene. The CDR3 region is CSVVLRYDRGNYGYTF. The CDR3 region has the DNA TGCAGCGTTGTACTTAGATACGACAGGGGTAACTATGGCTACACCTTC. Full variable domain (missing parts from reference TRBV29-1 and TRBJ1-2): SAVISQKPSRDICQRGTSLTIQCQVDSQVTMMFWYRQQPGQSLTLIATANQGSEATYESGFVIDKFPISRPNLTFSTLTVSNMSPEDSSIYLCSVVLRYDRGNYGYTFGSGTRLTVV.

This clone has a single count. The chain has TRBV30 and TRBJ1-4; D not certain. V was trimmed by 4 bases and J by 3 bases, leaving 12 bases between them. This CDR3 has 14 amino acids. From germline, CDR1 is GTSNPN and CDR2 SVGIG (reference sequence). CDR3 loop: CAWNGGTSNEKLFF. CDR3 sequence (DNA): TGTGCCTGGAACGGTGGTACCTCTAATGAAAAACTGTTTTTT.

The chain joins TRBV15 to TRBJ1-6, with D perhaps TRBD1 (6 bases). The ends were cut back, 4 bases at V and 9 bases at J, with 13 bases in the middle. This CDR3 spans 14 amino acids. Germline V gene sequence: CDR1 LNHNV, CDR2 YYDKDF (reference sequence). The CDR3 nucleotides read TGTGCCACCAGCACCGGGACATCGCCTTCACCCCTCCACTTT. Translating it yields CATSTGTSPSPLHF.

CDR3 DNA sequence: TGTGCCAGCGCGGGCGGGAGGGCCTTCGAGCAGTTCTTC. Its protein is CASAGGRAFEQFF. This chain uses TRBV7-9 with TRBJ2-1, with TRBD2 identical over 9 bases. This CDR3 comprises 13 residues. Germline V CDR1 and CDR2: SEHNR, FQNEAQ (reference sequence). J was trimmed by 10 bases and V by 8 bases; bases with no gene match: 9.

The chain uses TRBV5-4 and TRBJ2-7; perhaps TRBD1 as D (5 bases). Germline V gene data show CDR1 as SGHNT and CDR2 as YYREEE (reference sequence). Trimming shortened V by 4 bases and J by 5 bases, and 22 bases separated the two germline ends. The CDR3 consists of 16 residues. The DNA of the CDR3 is TGTGCCAGCAGCACGGCCTCGGCCAGGGCCACCCACGAGCAGTACTTC. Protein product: CASSTASARATHEQYF.

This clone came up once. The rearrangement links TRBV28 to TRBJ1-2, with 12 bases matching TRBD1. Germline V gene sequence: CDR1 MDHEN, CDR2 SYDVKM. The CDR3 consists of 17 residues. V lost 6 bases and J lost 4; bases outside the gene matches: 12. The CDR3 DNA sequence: TGTGCCAGCAGGGGACAGGGGGCCCGTCGTTTGACCTATGGCTACACCTTC. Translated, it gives CASRGQGARRLTYGYTF.

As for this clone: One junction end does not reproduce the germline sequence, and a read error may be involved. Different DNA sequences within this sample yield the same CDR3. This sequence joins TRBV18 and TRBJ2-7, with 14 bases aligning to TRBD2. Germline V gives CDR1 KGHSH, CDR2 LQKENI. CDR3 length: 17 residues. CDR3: CASSPPTLRLAGGYQYF. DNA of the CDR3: TGTGCCAGCTCGCCACCCACACTCCGACTAGCGGGAGGGTATCAGTACTTC. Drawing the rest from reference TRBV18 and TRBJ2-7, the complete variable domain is NAGVMQNPRHLVRRRGQEARLRCSPMKGHSHVYWYRQLPEEGLKFMVYLQKENIIDESGMPKERFSAEFPKEGPSILRIQQVVRGDSAAYFCASSPPTLRLAGGYQYFGPGTRLTVT.

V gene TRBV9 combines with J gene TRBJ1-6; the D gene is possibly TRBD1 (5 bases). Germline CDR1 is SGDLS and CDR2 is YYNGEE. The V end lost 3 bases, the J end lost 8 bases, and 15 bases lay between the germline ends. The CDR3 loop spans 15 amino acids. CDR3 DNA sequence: TGTGCCAGCAGCGCGCCTGGGCAGGGATATTCACCCCTCCACTTT. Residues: CASSAPGQGYSPLHF.

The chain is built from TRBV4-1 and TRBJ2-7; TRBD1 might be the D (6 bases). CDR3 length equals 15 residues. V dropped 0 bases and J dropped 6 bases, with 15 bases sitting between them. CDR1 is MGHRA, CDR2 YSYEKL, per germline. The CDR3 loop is CASSQEFWDKGEQYF. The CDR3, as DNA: TGCGCCAGCAGCCAAGAGTTCTGGGACAAAGGCGAGCAGTACTTC.

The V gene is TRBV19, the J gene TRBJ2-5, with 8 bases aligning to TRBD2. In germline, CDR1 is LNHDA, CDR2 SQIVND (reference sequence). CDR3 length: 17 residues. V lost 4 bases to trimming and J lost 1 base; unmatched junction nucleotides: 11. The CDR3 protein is CASSNRRASGSQETQYF. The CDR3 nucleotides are TGTGCCAGTAGTAATCGGAGGGCAAGCGGGAGCCAAGAGACCCAGTACTTC.

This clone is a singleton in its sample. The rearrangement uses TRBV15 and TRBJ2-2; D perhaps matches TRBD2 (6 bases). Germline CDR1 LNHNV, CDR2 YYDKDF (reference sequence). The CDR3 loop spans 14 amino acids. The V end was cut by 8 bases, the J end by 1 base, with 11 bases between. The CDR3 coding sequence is TGTGCCACCGTAGCGGAGAGGAACACCGGGGAGCTGTTTTTT. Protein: CATVAERNTGELFF.

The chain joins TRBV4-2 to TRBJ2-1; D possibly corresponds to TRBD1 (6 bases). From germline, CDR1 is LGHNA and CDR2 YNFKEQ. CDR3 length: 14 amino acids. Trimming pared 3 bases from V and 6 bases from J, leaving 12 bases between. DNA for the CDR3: TGTGCCAGCAGCCAGTACCGAGGGGGCAATGAGCAGTTCTTC. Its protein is CASSQYRGGNEQFF.

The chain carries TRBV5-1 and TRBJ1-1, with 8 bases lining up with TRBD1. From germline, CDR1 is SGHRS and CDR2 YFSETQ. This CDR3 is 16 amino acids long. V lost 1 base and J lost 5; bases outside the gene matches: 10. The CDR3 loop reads CASSLISRTGRTEAFF. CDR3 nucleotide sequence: TGCGCCAGCAGCTTGATTTCTCGGACAGGGCGAACTGAAGCTTTCTTT.

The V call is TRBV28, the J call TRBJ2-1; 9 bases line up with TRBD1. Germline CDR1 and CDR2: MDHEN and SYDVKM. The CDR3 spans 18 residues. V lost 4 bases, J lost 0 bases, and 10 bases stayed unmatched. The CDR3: CASSSPGQGTRSYNEQFF. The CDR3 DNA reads TGTGCCAGCAGTTCCCCAGGACAGGGGACCCGCTCCTACAATGAGCAGTTCTTC.

The CDR3 DNA reads as TGTGCCAGCAGTTTATGGACCAGGGACGGGTACAGCTATGGCTACACCTTC. It is translated as CASSLWTRDGYSYGYTF. V and J are TRBV28 and TRBJ1-2; D is perhaps TRBD1 (5 bases). The CDR3 is made up of 17 amino acids. V lost 0 bases to trimming and J lost 4 bases, with 18 bases between them. Germline-derived CDR1 and CDR2 are MDHEN and SYDVKM.

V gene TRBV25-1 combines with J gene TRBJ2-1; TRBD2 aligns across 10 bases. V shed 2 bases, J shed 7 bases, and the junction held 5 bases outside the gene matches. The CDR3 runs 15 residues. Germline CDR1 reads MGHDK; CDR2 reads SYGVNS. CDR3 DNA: TGTGCCAGCAGTGAAGGGCTAGCGGGGGAAAATGAGCAGTTCTTC. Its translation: CASSEGLAGENEQFF.

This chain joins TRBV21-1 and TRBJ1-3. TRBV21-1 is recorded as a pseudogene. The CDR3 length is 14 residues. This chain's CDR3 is CASSRRGSGNTIYF. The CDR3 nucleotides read TGTGCCAGCAGCAGGAGGGGATCTGGAAACACCATATATTTT.

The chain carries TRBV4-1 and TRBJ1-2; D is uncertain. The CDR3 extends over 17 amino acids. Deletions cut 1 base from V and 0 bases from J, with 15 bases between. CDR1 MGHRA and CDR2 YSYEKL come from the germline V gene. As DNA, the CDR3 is TGCGCCAGCAGCCAAGGACCGCTAGCTTCAGCTAACTATGGCTACACCTTC. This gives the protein CASSQGPLASANYGYTF.

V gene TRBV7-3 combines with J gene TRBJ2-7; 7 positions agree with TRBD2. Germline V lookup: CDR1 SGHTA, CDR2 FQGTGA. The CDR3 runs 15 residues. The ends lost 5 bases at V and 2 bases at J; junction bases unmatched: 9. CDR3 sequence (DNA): TGTGCCAGCAGCCTTGGGGCGGGAGACCCCTACGAGCAGTACTTC. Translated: CASSLGAGDPYEQYF. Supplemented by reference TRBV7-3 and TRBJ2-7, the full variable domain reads GAGVSQTPSNKVTEKGKYVELRCDPISGHTALYWYRQSLGQGPEFLIYFQGTGAADDSGLPNDRFFAVRPEGSVSTLKIQRTERGDSAVYLCASSLGAGDPYEQYFGPGTRLTVT.

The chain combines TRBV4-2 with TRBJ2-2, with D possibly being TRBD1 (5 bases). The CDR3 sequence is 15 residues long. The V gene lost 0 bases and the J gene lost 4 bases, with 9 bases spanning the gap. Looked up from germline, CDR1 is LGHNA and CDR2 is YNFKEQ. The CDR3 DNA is TGTGCCAGCAGCCAAGACAGGGTTGCCACCGGGGAGCTGTTTTTT. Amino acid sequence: CASSQDRVATGELFF.

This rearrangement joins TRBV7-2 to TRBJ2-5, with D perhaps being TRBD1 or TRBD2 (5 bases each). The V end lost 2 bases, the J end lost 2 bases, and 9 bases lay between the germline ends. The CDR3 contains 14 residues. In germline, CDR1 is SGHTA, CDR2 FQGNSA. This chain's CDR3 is CASSLRGDQETQYF. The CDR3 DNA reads TGTGCCAGCAGCTTACGAGGGGATCAAGAGACCCAGTACTTC.